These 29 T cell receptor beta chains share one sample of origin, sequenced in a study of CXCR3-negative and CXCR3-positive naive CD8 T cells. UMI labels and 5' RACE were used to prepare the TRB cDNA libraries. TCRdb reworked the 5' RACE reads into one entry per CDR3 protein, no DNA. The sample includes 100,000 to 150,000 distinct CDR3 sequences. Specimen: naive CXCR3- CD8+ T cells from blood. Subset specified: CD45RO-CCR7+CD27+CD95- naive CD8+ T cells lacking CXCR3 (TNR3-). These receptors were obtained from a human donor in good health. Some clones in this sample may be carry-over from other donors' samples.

The CDR3 is CASSYGIRGNQPQHF. The chain carries TRBV6-2 or TRBV6-3 and TRBJ1-5. The CDR3 runs to 15 residues. Germline V gene lookup returns CDR1 MNHEY and CDR2 SVGEGT.

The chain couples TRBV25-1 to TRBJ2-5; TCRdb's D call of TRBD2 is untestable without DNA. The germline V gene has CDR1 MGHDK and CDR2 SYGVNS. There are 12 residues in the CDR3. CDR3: CATATNPETQYF.

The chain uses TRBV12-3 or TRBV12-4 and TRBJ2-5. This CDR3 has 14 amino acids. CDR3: CASSLEEYQETQYF.

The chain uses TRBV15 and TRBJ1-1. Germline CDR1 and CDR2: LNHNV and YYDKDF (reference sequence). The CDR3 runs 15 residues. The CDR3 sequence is CATSRDSRSSTEAFF.

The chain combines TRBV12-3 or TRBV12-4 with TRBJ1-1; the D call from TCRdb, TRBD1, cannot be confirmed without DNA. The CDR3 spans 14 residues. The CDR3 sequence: CAIQGWQGNTEAFF.

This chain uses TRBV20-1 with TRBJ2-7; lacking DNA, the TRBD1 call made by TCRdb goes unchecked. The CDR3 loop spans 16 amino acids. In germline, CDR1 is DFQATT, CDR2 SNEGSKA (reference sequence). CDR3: CSAKRSGALTFYEQYF.

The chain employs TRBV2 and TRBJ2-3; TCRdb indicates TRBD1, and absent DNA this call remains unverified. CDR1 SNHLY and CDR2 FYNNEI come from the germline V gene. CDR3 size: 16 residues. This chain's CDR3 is CASTDPRSGFTDTQYF. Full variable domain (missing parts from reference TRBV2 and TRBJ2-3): EPEVTQTPSHQVTQMGQEVILRCVPISNHLYFYWYRQILGQKVEFLVSFYNNEISEKSEIFDDQFSVERPDGSNFTLKIRSTKLEDSAMYFCASTDPRSGFTDTQYFGPGTRLTVL.

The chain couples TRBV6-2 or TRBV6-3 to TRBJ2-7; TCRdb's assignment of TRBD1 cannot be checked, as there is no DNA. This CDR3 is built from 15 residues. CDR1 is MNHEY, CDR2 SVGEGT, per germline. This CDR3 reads CASSYSRQGEGEQYF.

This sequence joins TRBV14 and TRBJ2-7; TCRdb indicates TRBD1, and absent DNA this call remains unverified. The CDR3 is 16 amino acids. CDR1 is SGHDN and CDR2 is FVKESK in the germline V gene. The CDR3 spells CASSPPGTVSSYEQYF.

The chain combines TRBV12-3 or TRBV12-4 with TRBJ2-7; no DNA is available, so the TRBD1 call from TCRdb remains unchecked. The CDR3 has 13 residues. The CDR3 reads CASTPTDFYEQYF.

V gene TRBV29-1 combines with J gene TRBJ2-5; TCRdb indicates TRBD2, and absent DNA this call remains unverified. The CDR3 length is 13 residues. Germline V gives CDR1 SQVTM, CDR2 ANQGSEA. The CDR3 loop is CSVNLAGKETQYF.

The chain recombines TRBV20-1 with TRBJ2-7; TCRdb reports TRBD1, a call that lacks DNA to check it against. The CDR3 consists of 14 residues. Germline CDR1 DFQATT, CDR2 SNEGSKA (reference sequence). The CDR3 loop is CSARDRQGLYEQYF.

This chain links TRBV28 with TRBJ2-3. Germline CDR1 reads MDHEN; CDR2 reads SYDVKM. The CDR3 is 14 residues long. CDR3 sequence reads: CASSFFGWTDTQYF.

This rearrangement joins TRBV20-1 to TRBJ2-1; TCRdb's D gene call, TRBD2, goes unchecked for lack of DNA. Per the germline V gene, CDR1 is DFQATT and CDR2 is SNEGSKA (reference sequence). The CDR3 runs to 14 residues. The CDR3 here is CSASGLAIYNEQFF.

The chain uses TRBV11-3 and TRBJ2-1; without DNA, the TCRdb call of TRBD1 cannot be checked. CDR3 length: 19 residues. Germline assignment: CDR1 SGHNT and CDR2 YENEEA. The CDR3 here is CASSFSAGPQGDGLSEQFF. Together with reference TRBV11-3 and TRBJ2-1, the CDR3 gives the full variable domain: EAGVVQSPRYKIIEKKQPVAFWCNPISGHNTLYWYLQNLGQGPELLIRYENEEAVDDSQLPKDRFSAERLKGVDSTLKIQPAELGDSAVYLCASSFSAGPQGDGLSEQFFGPGTRLTVL.

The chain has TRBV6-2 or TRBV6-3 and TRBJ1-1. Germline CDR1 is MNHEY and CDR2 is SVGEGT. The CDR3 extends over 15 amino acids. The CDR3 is CASSSADMGNTEAFF.

The CDR3 here is CASSHRAGPNEQFF. The chain recombines TRBV7-6 with TRBJ2-1; the TCRdb D gene call, TRBD2, has no DNA to confirm it. The CDR3 extends over 14 amino acids. CDR1 is SGHVS and CDR2 is FNYEAQ in the germline V gene.

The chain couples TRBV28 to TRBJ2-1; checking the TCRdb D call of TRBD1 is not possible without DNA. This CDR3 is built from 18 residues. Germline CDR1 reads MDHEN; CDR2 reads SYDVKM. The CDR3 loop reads CASSSHLLTGYGDNEQFF.

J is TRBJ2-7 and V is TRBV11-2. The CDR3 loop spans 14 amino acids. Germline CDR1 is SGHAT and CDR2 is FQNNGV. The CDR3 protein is CASSLSQLTYEQYF.

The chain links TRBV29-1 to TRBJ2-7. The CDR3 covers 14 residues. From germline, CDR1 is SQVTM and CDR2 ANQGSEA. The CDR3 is CSVEDREISYEQYF.

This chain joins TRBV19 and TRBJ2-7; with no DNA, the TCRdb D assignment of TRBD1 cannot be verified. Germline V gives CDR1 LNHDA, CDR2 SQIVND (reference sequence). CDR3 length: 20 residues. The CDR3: CASSIDLRDGREGPFYEQYF.

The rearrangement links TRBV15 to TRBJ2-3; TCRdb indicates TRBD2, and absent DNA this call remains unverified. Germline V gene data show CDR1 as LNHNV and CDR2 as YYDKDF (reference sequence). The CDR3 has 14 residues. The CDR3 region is CATSGRLVTDTQYF.

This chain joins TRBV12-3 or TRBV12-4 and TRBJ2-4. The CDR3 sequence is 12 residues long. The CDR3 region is CASCDLTNIQYF.

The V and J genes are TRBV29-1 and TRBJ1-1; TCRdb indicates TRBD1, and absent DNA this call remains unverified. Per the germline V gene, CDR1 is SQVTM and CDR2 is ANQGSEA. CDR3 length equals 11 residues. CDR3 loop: CSAPGVTEAFF.

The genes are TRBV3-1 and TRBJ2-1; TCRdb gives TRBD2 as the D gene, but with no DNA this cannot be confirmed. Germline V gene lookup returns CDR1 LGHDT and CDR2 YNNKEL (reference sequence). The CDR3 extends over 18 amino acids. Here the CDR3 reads CASSPLRLAGVPYNEQFF.

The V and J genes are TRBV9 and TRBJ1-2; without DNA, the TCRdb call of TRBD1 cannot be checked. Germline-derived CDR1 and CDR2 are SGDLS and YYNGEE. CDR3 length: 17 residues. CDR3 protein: CASSVAPFLTGGLGYTF.

CDR3 loop: CASRTLGGIMTNGYTF. This chain connects TRBV2 to TRBJ1-2; as DNA is missing, the TRBD1 call by TCRdb cannot be tested. Germline V lookup: CDR1 SNHLY, CDR2 FYNNEI. The CDR3 runs to 16 residues.

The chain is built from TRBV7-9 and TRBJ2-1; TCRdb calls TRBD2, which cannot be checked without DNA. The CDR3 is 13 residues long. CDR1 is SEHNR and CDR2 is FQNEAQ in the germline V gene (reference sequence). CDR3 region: CASSPVGSNEQFF.

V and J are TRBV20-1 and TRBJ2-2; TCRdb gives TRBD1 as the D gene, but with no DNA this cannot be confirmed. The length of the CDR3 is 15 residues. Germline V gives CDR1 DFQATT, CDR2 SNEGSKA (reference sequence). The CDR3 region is CSATTPTRGTGELFF.